This T cell receptor beta chain was retrieved from a study of shared clonotypes between healthy human individuals. Study-wide results and limits: Donor clonotype sharing was expected to depend on sequencing depth.

Concerning this clone: The antigen is unknown.

The germline V gene encodes CDR1 MDHEN and CDR2 SYDVKM. The length of the CDR3 is 14 residues. Deletions cut 4 bases from V and 5 bases from J, with 14 bases between. Replicate PCRs from sorted subsets contained approximately 190 ng DNA, which is some 32,000 T cell genomes. Profiled with immunoSEQ multiplex PCR; TCRdb holds only in-frame clones, not every one. Seen here are roughly 1 million clones, 65% to 80% observed once, and the top ten hold approximately 1.3%. The specimen was memory CD4+ T cells sorted from blood. As to subset: CD45RA-negative fraction. The source is a man between 18 and 29 years old in good health. The V gene is TRBV28, the J gene TRBJ2-5, with D unclear. CDR3 in DNA: TGTGCCAGCAGTTCCCAAGCCCTCCGGGAGACCCAGTACTTC. It is translated as CASSSQALRETQYF.